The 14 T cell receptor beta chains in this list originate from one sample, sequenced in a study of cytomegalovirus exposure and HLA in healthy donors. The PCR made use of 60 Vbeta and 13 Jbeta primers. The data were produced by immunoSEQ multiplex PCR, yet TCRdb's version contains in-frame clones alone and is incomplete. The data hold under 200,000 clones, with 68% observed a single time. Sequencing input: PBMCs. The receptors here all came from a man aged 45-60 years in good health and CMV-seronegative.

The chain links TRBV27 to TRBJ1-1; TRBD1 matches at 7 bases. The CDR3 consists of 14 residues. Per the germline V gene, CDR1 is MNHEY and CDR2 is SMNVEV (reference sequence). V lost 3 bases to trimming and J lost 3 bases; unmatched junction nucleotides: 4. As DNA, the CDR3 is TGTGCCAGCAGTTTGGAGGGGGCTTACACTGAAGCTTTCTTT. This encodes CASSLEGAYTEAFF.

CDR3 sequence (DNA): TGTGCCAGCAGTCTCCGACAGGGTCCCCTGGGCGGCTACACCTTC. This sequence encodes CASSLRQGPLGGYTF. The chain carries TRBV28 and TRBJ1-2; 7 bases align to TRBD1. Germline CDR1 and CDR2: MDHEN and SYDVKM. The CDR3 contains 15 residues. V shed 5 bases and J 8 bases; nucleotides not matched to a gene: 14.

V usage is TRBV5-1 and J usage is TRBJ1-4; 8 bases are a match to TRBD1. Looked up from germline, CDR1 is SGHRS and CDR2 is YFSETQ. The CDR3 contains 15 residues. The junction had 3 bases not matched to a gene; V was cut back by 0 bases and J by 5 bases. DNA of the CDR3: TGCGCCAGCAGCTTGGCGCCAGGGGGCAATGAAAAACTGTTTTTT. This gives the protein CASSLAPGGNEKLFF.

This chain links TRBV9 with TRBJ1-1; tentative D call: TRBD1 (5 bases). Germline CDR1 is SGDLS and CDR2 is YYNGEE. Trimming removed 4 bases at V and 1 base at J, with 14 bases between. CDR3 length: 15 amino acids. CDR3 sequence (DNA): TGTGCCAGCAGCCCAGCGGCGGGGCGGAACACTGAAGCTTTCTTT. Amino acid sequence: CASSPAAGRNTEAFF.

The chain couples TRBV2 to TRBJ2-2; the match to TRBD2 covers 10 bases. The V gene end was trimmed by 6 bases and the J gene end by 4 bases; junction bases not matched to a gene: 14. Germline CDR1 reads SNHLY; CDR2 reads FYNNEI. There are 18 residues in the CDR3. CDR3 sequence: CASRNSLVAGGLTGELFF. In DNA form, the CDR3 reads TGTGCCAGCAGGAACTCCCTAGTAGCGGGGGGCCTCACCGGGGAGCTGTTTTTT.

The CDR3 DNA is TGTGCCAGCAGCACCCTAAGAACCGGGGAGCTGTTTTTT. Translation gives CASSTLRTGELFF. The chain combines TRBV5-8 with TRBJ2-2; D ambiguous. The CDR3 contains 13 residues. Trimming took 4 bases from V and 5 from J, leaving 9 bases between them. Germline V gives CDR1 SGHTS, CDR2 YDEGEE.

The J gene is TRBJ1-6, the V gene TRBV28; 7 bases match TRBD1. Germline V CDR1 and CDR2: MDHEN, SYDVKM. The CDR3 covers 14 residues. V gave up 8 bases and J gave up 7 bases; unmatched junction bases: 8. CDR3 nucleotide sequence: TGTGCCAGCTTTAGACGACAGGGAAATTCACCCCTCCACTTT. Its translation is CASFRRQGNSPLHF.

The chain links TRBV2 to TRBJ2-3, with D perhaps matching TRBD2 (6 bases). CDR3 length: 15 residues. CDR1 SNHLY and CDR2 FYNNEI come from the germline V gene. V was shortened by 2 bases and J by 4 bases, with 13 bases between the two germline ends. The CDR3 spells CASSEQATGADTQYF. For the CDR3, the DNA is TGTGCCAGCAGTGAACAAGCGACGGGGGCAGATACGCAGTATTTT.

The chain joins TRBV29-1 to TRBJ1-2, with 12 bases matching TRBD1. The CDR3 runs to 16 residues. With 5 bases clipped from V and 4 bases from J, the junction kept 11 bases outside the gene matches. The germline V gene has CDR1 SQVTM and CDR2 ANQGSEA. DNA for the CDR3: TGCAGCGTTCATAGGGGACAGGGGGCACATCCCTATGGCTACACCTTC. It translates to CSVHRGQGAHPYGYTF.

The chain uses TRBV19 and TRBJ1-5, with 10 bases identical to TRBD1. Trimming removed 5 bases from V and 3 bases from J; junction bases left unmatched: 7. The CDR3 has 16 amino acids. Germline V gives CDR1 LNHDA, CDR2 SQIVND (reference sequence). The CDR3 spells CASSALDRGVNQPQHF. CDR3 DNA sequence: TGTGCCAGTAGTGCTCTGGACAGGGGGGTCAATCAGCCCCAGCATTTT.

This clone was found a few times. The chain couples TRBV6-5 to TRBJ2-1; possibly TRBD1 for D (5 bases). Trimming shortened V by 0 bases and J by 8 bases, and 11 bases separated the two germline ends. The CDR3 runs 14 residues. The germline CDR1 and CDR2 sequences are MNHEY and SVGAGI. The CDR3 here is CASSYSHGRDEQFF. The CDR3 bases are TGTGCCAGCAGTTACTCGCATGGCAGGGATGAGCAGTTCTTC.

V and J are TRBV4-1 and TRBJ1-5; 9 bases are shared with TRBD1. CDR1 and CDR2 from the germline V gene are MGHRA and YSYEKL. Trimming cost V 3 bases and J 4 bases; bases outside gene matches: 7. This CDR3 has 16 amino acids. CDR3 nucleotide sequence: TGCGCCAGCAGCCAGACAGGGACAGGGAGAAATCAGCCCCAGCATTTT. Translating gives CASSQTGTGRNQPQHF.

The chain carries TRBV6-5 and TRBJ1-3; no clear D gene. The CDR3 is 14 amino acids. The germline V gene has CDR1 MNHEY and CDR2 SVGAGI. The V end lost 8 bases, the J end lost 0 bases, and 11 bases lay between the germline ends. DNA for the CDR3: TGTGCCAGCTCCCGGGGTACCTCTGGAAACACCATATATTTT. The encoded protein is CASSRGTSGNTIYF.

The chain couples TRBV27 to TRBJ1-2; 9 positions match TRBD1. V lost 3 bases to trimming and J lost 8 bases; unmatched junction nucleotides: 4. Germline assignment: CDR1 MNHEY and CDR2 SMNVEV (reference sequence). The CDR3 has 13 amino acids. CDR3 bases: TGTGCCAGCAGTTTTTCGGACAGGGGAGGCTACACCTTC. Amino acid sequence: CASSFSDRGGYTF.